The 30 T cell receptor beta chains listed next were all sequenced from one sample in a study of OX40 agonist ivuxolimab in advanced cancers. Assay: immunoSEQ multiplex PCR; the TCRdb copy retains only in-frame clones and omits some. The table lists approximately 61,000 clones, 87% of them singletons. The sequences come from CD4+ or CD8+ T cells sorted from blood, collected in a trial of the OX40 agonist ivuxolimab. The receptors were gathered from an adult with an advanced solid tumor such as melanoma, head and neck, liver or kidney cancer.

V and J are TRBV7-9 and TRBJ1-4; D gene uncertain. The CDR3 is made up of 17 amino acids. The germline V gene encodes CDR1 SEHNR and CDR2 FQNEAQ (reference sequence). V was trimmed by 1 base and J by 8 bases, leaving 20 bases between them. The CDR3 DNA follows: TGTGCCAGCAGCTTAGTAGGATCGTCGGCCCCCGGCGAAAAACTGTTTTTT. It is translated as CASSLVGSSAPGEKLFF.

The chain combines TRBV4-2 with TRBJ2-2; 10 nucleotides line up with TRBD1. CDR1 is LGHNA and CDR2 is YNFKEQ in the germline V gene. Trimming took 2 bases from V and 4 from J; bases not matched to a gene: 7. The CDR3 runs 17 residues. The CDR3 DNA reads as TGTGCCAGCAGCCAACCGAGGACAGGGGGGCCCACCGGGGAGCTGTTTTTT. This gives the protein CASSQPRTGGPTGELFF.

The chain is built from TRBV4-3 and TRBJ2-3; D gene uncertain. From germline, CDR1 is LGHNA and CDR2 YSLEER. This CDR3 has 16 amino acids. V lost 3 bases to trimming and J lost 0 bases, with 13 bases between them. DNA of the CDR3: TGCGCCAGCAGCCAGGCCTTCACCCTTAGCACAGATACGCAGTATTTT. Translating it yields CASSQAFTLSTDTQYF.

This sequence joins TRBV29-1 and TRBJ2-7, with D possibly being TRBD2 (7 bases). The germline V and J ends were trimmed by 3 bases and 5 bases, with 14 bases remaining between them. The CDR3 consists of 13 residues. Germline lookup yields CDR1 SQVTM and CDR2 ANQGSEA. CDR3 in DNA: TGCAGCGTTGATAGTATGCGGGGGCACGAGCAGTACTTC. Encoded protein: CSVDSMRGHEQYF.

The V call is TRBV5-6, the J call TRBJ2-5; 8 bases are shared with TRBD1. V shed 2 bases, J shed 5 bases, and the junction held 5 bases outside the gene matches. The CDR3 consists of 14 residues. Germline CDR1 SGHDT, CDR2 YYEEEE. The CDR3 region has the DNA TGTGCCAGCAGCTTCTGGGACAGGCGGGAGACCCAGTACTTC. Its protein is CASSFWDRRETQYF.

The rearrangement uses TRBV7-9 and TRBJ1-1, with D maybe TRBD1 (6 bases). The germline V gene has CDR1 SEHNR and CDR2 FQNEAQ (reference sequence). Trimming removed 10 bases from V and 4 bases from J, with 13 bases in between. The CDR3 runs 12 residues. This chain's CDR3 is CATRRGPTEAFF. DNA of the CDR3: TGTGCCACCCGACGGGGGCCCACTGAAGCTTTCTTT. The full variable domain, in which reference TRBV7-9 and TRBJ1-1 provide the parts outside the CDR3, is DTGVSQNPRHKITKRGQNVTFRCDPISEHNRLYWYRQTLGQGPEFLTYFQNEAQLEKSRLLSDRFSAERPKGSFSTLEIQRTEQGDSAMYLCATRRGPTEAFFGQGTRLTVV.

The chain carries TRBV5-5 and TRBJ1-2; D call uncertain. This CDR3 contains 13 residues. The ends were cut back, 4 bases at V and 4 bases at J, with 11 bases in the middle. Germline loops: CDR1 SGHKS, CDR2 YYEKEE (reference sequence). The CDR3 coding sequence is TGTGCCAGCAGCCCTCCCGGGCTCTATGGCTACACCTTC. Protein product: CASSPPGLYGYTF.

J is TRBJ2-2 and V is TRBV7-2; D is ambiguous. CDR1 is SGHTA and CDR2 is FQGNSA in the germline V gene. CDR3 length: 14 amino acids. The germline V and J ends were trimmed by 3 bases and 0 bases, with 5 bases remaining between them. The CDR3 DNA reads TGTGCCAGCAGCTTGTGGGCGAACACCGGGGAGCTGTTTTTT. Its translation: CASSLWANTGELFF.

The V call is TRBV5-8, the J call TRBJ2-3, with TRBD1 identical over 10 bases. Trimming cost V 4 bases and J 2 bases; bases outside gene matches: 4. Germline loops: CDR1 SGHTS, CDR2 YDEGEE. The CDR3 runs 15 residues. The CDR3, as DNA: TGTGCCAGCAGCCCCGGGACAGGGGTCACAGATACGCAGTATTTT. Translating gives CASSPGTGVTDTQYF. Complete variable domain (other parts from reference TRBV5-8 and TRBJ2-3): EAGVTQSPTHLIKTRGQQATLRCSPISGHTSVYWYQQALGLGLQFLLWYDEGEERNRGNFPPRFSGRQFPNYSSELNVNALELEDSALYLCASSPGTGVTDTQYFGPGTRLTVL.

The V and J genes are TRBV14 and TRBJ2-7, with 9 bases fitting TRBD2. The V gene's germline CDR1 is SGHDN and CDR2 FVKESK. Trimming at V came to 3 bases and at J to 2 bases, leaving 5 bases not matched to a gene. This CDR3 spans 15 amino acids. The CDR3 loop is CASSQLAGNPYEQYF. DNA of the CDR3: TGTGCCAGCAGCCAGCTAGCGGGGAACCCCTACGAGCAGTACTTC.

The genes are TRBV5-6 and TRBJ1-1; 10 bases fit TRBD1. Germline trimming cut 4 bases from V and 5 bases from J; bases unmatched to any gene: 8. Germline CDR1 reads SGHDT; CDR2 reads YYEEEE. The CDR3 spans 15 residues. CDR3 nucleotide sequence: TGTGCCAGCAGCGGGCGGGACAGGGGAAGTACTGAAGCTTTCTTT. This gives the protein CASSGRDRGSTEAFF.

V and J are TRBV7-8 and TRBJ2-5, with TRBD2 matching over 8 bases. The CDR3 length is 14 residues. Germline assignment: CDR1 SGHVS and CDR2 FQNEAQ. J gave up 5 bases and V 4 bases, and 6 bases lay outside the gene matches. DNA of the CDR3: TGTGCCAGCAGCTCCCGGACGGGAGGGGAGACCCAGTACTTC. It codes for CASSSRTGGETQYF. The full variable domain, rest sourced from reference TRBV7-8 and TRBJ2-5, is GAGVSQSPRYKVAKRGQDVALRCDPISGHVSLFWYQQALGQGPEFLTYFQNEAQLDKSGLPSDRFFAERPEGSVSTLKIQRTQQEDSAVYLCASSSRTGGETQYFGPGTRLLVL.

CDR3 residues: CASSQVSGTFIYEQYF. CDR3 sequence (DNA): TGTGCCAGCAGCCAAGTATCCGGGACGTTCATCTACGAGCAGTACTTC. This chain links TRBV14 with TRBJ2-7; tentatively, D is TRBD1 or TRBD2 (5 bases each). From germline, CDR1 is SGHDN and CDR2 FVKESK. Trimming removed 1 base at V and 3 bases at J, with 16 bases between. This CDR3 has 16 amino acids.

The chain joins TRBV19 to TRBJ2-7, with a weak D call TRBD1 (6 bases). The CDR3 has 15 residues. V was clipped by 5 bases and J by 0 bases, with 14 bases between them. CDR1 and CDR2 from the germline V gene are LNHDA and SQIVND (reference sequence). CDR3 nucleotides: TGTGCCAGTAGTCCTTGGGACACCAGCTCCTACGAGCAGTACTTC. This translates into CASSPWDTSSYEQYF.

The chain is built from TRBV30 and TRBJ2-5, with 12 nucleotides matching TRBD2. CDR3 length equals 14 residues. Germline V lookup: CDR1 GTSNPN, CDR2 SVGIG (reference sequence). V was pared by 8 bases and J by 5 bases, with 9 bases of the junction left unmatched. The CDR3 sequence: CAGRLAGAYETQYF. CDR3 bases: TGTGCCGGTCGACTAGCGGGGGCGTACGAGACCCAGTACTTC. Looking up the rest from reference TRBV30 and TRBJ2-5 gives the full variable domain: SQTIHQWPATLVQPVGSPLSLECTVEGTSNPNLYWYRQAAGRGLQLLFYSVGIGQISSEVPQNLSASRPQDRQFILSSKKLLLSDSGFYLCAGRLAGAYETQYFGPGTRLLVL.

The V gene is TRBV13, the J gene TRBJ1-2, with D possibly matching TRBD1 (5 bases). The CDR3 has 15 residues. The germline CDR1 and CDR2 sequences are PRHDT and FYEKMQ (reference sequence). Between the trimmed V and J ends, which lost 2 bases and 5 bases, there was a span of 15 bases. CDR3 sequence: CASSLKGREGYGYTF. Written as DNA, the CDR3 is TGTGCCAGCAGCTTAAAGGGCAGGGAAGGGTATGGCTACACCTTC.

The chain joins TRBV4-3 to TRBJ2-7; tentative D call: TRBD1 (5 bases). This CDR3 is built from 16 residues. Germline V gene data show CDR1 as LGHNA and CDR2 as YSLEER. V was clipped by 0 bases and J by 6 bases, with 18 bases between them. CDR3 coding DNA: TGCGCCAGCAGCCAAGAATACGGTCAGGGTCGGTTCGAGCAGTACTTC. As protein: CASSQEYGQGRFEQYF.

J is TRBJ1-3 and V is TRBV7-8, with D possibly being TRBD1 (5 bases). The CDR3 contains 16 residues. CDR1 and CDR2 from the germline V gene are SGHVS and FQNEAQ. Trimming shortened V by 2 bases and J by 4 bases, and 15 bases separated the two germline ends. The DNA of the CDR3 is TGTGCCAGCAGCTTATATCGGCAGGGCCCCGGAAACACCATATATTTT. This translates into CASSLYRQGPGNTIYF.

The V gene is TRBV5-1, the J gene TRBJ1-3; D is undetermined. The CDR3 runs 14 residues. V gave up 1 base and J gave up 1 base, with 6 bases separating them. CDR1 and CDR2 from the germline V gene are SGHRS and YFSETQ. CDR3 sequence reads: CASSLSRSGNTIYF. The CDR3 DNA reads TGCGCCAGCAGCTTGTCCCGATCTGGAAACACCATATATTTT.

The chain uses TRBV7-2 and TRBJ2-7; D is unclear. With 1 base removed from V and 3 bases from J, the gap between germline ends came to 10 bases. Germline values: CDR1 SGHTA, CDR2 FQGNSA. The CDR3 spans 14 residues. In DNA, the CDR3 is TGTGCCAGCAGCTTAGGACTGCAATACTACGAGCAGTACTTC. Protein: CASSLGLQYYEQYF.

The chain recombines TRBV2 with TRBJ2-2; no clear D. V was pared by 5 bases and J by 1 base, with 14 bases between. This CDR3 comprises 16 residues. Per germline, CDR1 SNHLY and CDR2 FYNNEI. In nucleotides, the CDR3 is TGTGCCAGCAGTTCAAGACCGGTGCGGAACACCGGGGAGCTGTTTTTT. The encoded protein is CASSSRPVRNTGELFF. Full variable domain (rest looked up from reference TRBV2 and TRBJ2-2): EPEVTQTPSHQVTQMGQEVILRCVPISNHLYFYWYRQILGQKVEFLVSFYNNEISEKSEIFDDQFSVERPDGSNFTLKIRSTKLEDSAMYFCASSSRPVRNTGELFFGEGSRLTVL.

The chain employs TRBV19 and TRBJ2-5; 11 bases fit TRBD1. Germline V gives CDR1 LNHDA, CDR2 SQIVND (reference sequence). The CDR3 sequence is 15 residues long. V dropped 5 bases and J dropped 4; count of bases not matched to a gene: 6. CDR3 coding DNA: TGTGCCAGTAGTCCTCCGGGACAGGGGGGAGAGACCCAGTACTTC. Residues: CASSPPGQGGETQYF.

The gene calls are TRBV9 and TRBJ1-1; a weak D match, TRBD1 (5 bases). The germline V gene has CDR1 SGDLS and CDR2 YYNGEE. The length of the CDR3 is 14 residues. Trimming stripped 4 bases from V and 1 base from J, with 11 bases between. In nucleotides, the CDR3 is TGTGCCAGCAGCTTGGACACACGGAACACTGAAGCTTTCTTT. It specifies CASSLDTRNTEAFF.

The gene calls are TRBV5-1 and TRBJ1-1, with 7 bases identical to TRBD1. The CDR3 contains 14 residues. In germline, CDR1 is SGHRS, CDR2 YFSETQ. The V gene end was trimmed by 0 bases and the J gene end by 7 bases; junction bases not matched to a gene: 6. This CDR3 reads CASSLAGTEGEAFF. CDR3 DNA sequence: TGCGCCAGCAGCTTGGCAGGGACAGAGGGTGAAGCTTTCTTT. Full variable domain (missing parts from reference TRBV5-1 and TRBJ1-1): KAGVTQTPRYLIKTRGQQVTLSCSPISGHRSVSWYQQTPGQGLQFLFEYFSETQRNKGNFPGRFSGRQFSNSRSEMNVSTLELGDSALYLCASSLAGTEGEAFFGQGTRLTVV.

The rearrangement links TRBV30 to TRBJ2-7; no clear D. The germline V gene encodes CDR1 GTSNPN and CDR2 SVGIG (reference sequence). The CDR3 has 13 residues. Trimming took 5 bases from V and 6 from J, leaving 17 bases between them. The CDR3 DNA follows: TGTGCCTGGGATCCCGGCAGCACATCCGAGCAGTACTTC. It specifies CAWDPGSTSEQYF. The variable domain in full, with the rest retrieved from reference TRBV30 and TRBJ2-7, is SQTIHQWPATLVQPVGSPLSLECTVEGTSNPNLYWYRQAAGRGLQLLFYSVGIGQISSEVPQNLSASRPQDRQFILSSKKLLLSDSGFYLCAWDPGSTSEQYFGPGTRLTVT.

The rearrangement joins TRBV30 to TRBJ1-3; D ambiguous. V shed 0 bases and J shed 0 bases, with 9 bases lying between them. This CDR3 has 15 amino acids. Germline V lookup: CDR1 GTSNPN, CDR2 SVGIG (reference sequence). CDR3 DNA sequence: TGTGCCTGGAGTGTGGTGGCAGGCTCTGGAAACACCATATATTTT. As protein: CAWSVVAGSGNTIYF.

V is TRBV5-1 and J is TRBJ2-1, with TRBD1 identical over 7 bases. Per the germline V gene, CDR1 is SGHRS and CDR2 is YFSETQ. CDR3 length: 16 amino acids. J gave up 7 bases and V 0 bases, and 10 bases lay outside the gene matches. Here the CDR3 reads CASSLVGAGGGNEQFF. CDR3 DNA sequence: TGCGCCAGCAGCTTGGTGGGGGCAGGGGGTGGTAATGAGCAGTTCTTC. Using reference TRBV5-1 and TRBJ2-1 for the parts outside the CDR3, the full variable domain is KAGVTQTPRYLIKTRGQQVTLSCSPISGHRSVSWYQQTPGQGLQFLFEYFSETQRNKGNFPGRFSGRQFSNSRSEMNVSTLELGDSALYLCASSLVGAGGGNEQFFGPGTRLTVL.

This clone appeared a single time. The J gene is TRBJ1-1, the V gene TRBV27, with D uncertain. Trimming cost V 8 bases and J 7 bases, with 17 bases left between them. Germline assignment: CDR1 MNHEY and CDR2 SMNVEV (reference sequence). CDR3 length equals 13 residues. CDR3 bases: TGTGCCAGCGGACGTTGGGGTTCGGGTGAAGCTTTCTTT. Residues: CASGRWGSGEAFF.

V and J are TRBV19 and TRBJ1-5, with 7 nucleotides matching TRBD1. The CDR3 runs 17 residues. Germline CDR1 and CDR2: LNHDA and SQIVND (reference sequence). V lost 5 bases to trimming and J lost 0 bases; unmatched junction nucleotides: 10. Here the CDR3 reads CASSFTAGGNSNQPQHF. Here the CDR3 DNA reads TGTGCCAGTAGTTTCACGGCAGGGGGGAATAGCAATCAGCCCCAGCATTTT. The whole variable domain, filled in from reference TRBV19 and TRBJ1-5, reads DGGITQSPKYLFRKEGQNVTLSCEQNLNHDAMYWYRQDPGQGLRLIYYSQIVNDFQKGDIAEGYSVSREKKESFPLTVTSAQKNPTAFYLCASSFTAGGNSNQPQHFGDGTRLSIL.

This chain uses TRBV19 with TRBJ1-4, with 8 bases identical to TRBD1. J gave up 2 bases and V 4 bases, and 15 bases lay outside the gene matches. This CDR3 is 19 amino acids long. In germline, CDR1 is LNHDA, CDR2 SQIVND (reference sequence). CDR3 in amino acids: CASSTTRTGYGTTNEKLFF. The CDR3 coding sequence is TGTGCCAGTAGTACCACCCGGACAGGGTATGGGACGACTAATGAAAAACTGTTTTTT.